Listed below are T cell receptor beta chains from one sample, sequenced in a study of Graves' ophthalmopathy and Graves' hyperthyroidism. TCRdb ran MiXCR on the multiplex PCR reads and lists one entry per CDR3 protein. The sample includes about 220,000 distinct CDR3 sequences, 20% to 25% seen only once; the top ten take roughly 42%. Sequenced: peripheral blood. Receptor source: a woman aged 45-65 years with Graves' ophthalmopathy. The CDR3 runs from the conserved cysteine through the conserved F or W. A D gene is named only where the DNA matches it firmly. A clone size is listed for some rows: how often the clone was seen (once, few, many), or a class if it is expanded.

j_call d_call clone_size v_call cdr3_nt cdr3_aa
TRBJ2-5 TRBD1 many TRBV29-1 TGCAGCGTTGAAGATGGGTCAGGGGGGACCCAGTACTTC CSVEDGSGGTQYF
TRBJ2-2 . . TRBV5-1 TGCGCCAGCATCCCCTCAGGACAGTCCTTGGGCACCGGGGAGCTGTTTTTT CASIPSGQSLGTGELFF
TRBJ1-2 . few TRBV6-1 TGTGCCAGCAGTGAAGCGCCGGGATGGTATGGCTACACCTTC CASSEAPGWYGYTF
TRBJ2-5 TRBD1 many TRBV18 TGTGCCAGCTCACCCCTGGGACAGGGAGTTCGGGGGCCCGGGGAGACCCAGTACTTC CASSPLGQGVRGPGETQYF
TRBJ2-5 . many TRBV28 TGTGCCAGCAGTCTCGACTATCGACCGGAGACCCAGTACTTC CASSLDYRPETQYF
TRBJ2-7 . many TRBV19 TGTGCCAGTAGTATTACCGGGACCCGGACGTCCTACGAGCAGTACTTC CASSITGTRTSYEQYF
TRBJ2-5 TRBD1 . TRBV6-1 TGTGCCAGCAGGGGGACAGGGGGCGCCGGGGAGACCCAGTACTTC CASRGTGGAGETQYF
TRBJ2-5 . . TRBV27 TGTGCCAGCAGTGATAATTTTCCGTTGGGGATGGAGACCCAGTACTTC CASSDNFPLGMETQYF
TRBJ2-7 . many TRBV7-3 TGTGCCAGCAGCCCCCCTCGGGTAAGGGAGAGCTACTTC CASSPPRVRESYF
TRBJ2-2 . many TRBV19 TGTGCCACCGCGGACGGACCTTGGAACACCGGGGAGCTGTTTTTT CATADGPWNTGELFF
TRBJ2-5 . . TRBV10-2 TGCGCCAGCAGAGGCGGCGGCCTAAAAGAGACCCAGTACTTC CASRGGGLKETQYF
TRBJ2-5 TRBD1 . TRBV12-3/TRBV12-4 TGTGCCAGCAGTACGCTCCGGGACAGGGGGCTGGAGACCCAGTACTTC CASSTLRDRGLETQYF
TRBJ1-2 TRBD1 . TRBV24-1 TGTGCCACCAGTGATCCGGGACAGGGGAATGGCTACACCTTC CATSDPGQGNGYTF
TRBJ2-5 . few TRBV7-8 TGTGCCAGCAGCCCCGACAGACTTCGACAAGAGACCCAGTACTTC CASSPDRLRQETQYF
TRBJ2-2 TRBD1 . TRBV11-2 TGTGCCAGCAGCCCTCTGGACAGGGCCACCGGGGAGCTGTTTTTT CASSPLDRATGELFF
TRBJ2-7 TRBD1 many TRBV9 TGTGCCAGCAGCGTAGGGGACAGAACCTACGAGCAGTACTTC CASSVGDRTYEQYF
TRBJ2-7 . . TRBV28 TGTGCCAGCGTCGGGTACGCAGGGAACGAGCAGTACTTC CASVGYAGNEQYF
TRBJ2-7 . few TRBV5-1 TGCGCCAGCAGCCCTCTCGTTAGTTTCGAGCAGTACTTC CASSPLVSFEQYF
TRBJ1-1 . many TRBV4-2 TGTGCCAGCAGCCAAGATCGGGGGAGTCGCGGGGGTCGTACTGAAGCTTTCTTT CASSQDRGSRGGRTEAFF
TRBJ1-1 . many TRBV28 TGTGCCAGCAGTCGACAGGCCTGGAACACTGAAGCTTTCTTT CASSRQAWNTEAFF
TRBJ1-3 TRBD1 . TRBV11-2 TGTGCCAGCAGCACTCAGACAGGGCGGGACACCATATATTTT CASSTQTGRDTIYF
TRBJ1-1 . . TRBV9 TGTGCCAGCAGCGAGACACTGAACACTGAAGCTTTCTTT CASSETLNTEAFF
TRBJ2-4 TRBD2 many TRBV28 TGTGCCAGCAGTTCTCTAGCGGGAGGCCCTGCCAAAAACATTCAGTACTTC CASSSLAGGPAKNIQYF
TRBJ2-7 TRBD1 once TRBV6-2/TRBV6-3 TGTGCCAGCAGAGCTTGGACAGGGAGGTCCTACGAGCAGTACTTC CASRAWTGRSYEQYF
TRBJ1-5 TRBD1 many TRBV2 TGTGCCAGCAGTACCGGGACAGGGGGTAATCAGCCCCAGCATTTT CASSTGTGGNQPQHF
TRBJ1-3 . many TRBV5-6 TGTGCCAGCAGCTTGGGGTCCGGGATCTCTGGAAACACCATATATTTT CASSLGSGISGNTIYF
TRBJ2-5 TRBD2 many TRBV7-9 TGTGCCAGCAGCTCCCGACTAGCGGGAGTGGAGACCCAGTACTTC CASSSRLAGVETQYF
TRBJ1-2 . many TRBV6-1 TGTGCCAGCAGTGGGGGCTATGGCTACACCTTC CASSGGYGYTF